The clone carrying this T cell receptor beta chain was seen more than once but under ten times. Its specificity is not known. Other DNA sequences in the sample encode the same CDR3. Sequenced material consisted of expressed TCRB transcripts (all of the isolated RNA was reverse transcribed). Using immunoSEQ multiplex PCR, the repertoire was profiled, and TCRdb retains in-frame clones only, with some absent. The sample consists of hundreds of thousands of clones, 15% of them appearing once. This entry belongs to a study of beta chain features in type 1 diabetes. Points from the study as a whole: Across all four CD4+ subsets, people with type 1 diabetes showed modestly shorter TCRB CDR3s.

This CDR3 contains 12 residues. V was cut by 0 bases and J by 5 bases, with 5 bases left in between. Germline V gene lookup returns CDR1 SGHTA and CDR2 FQGNSA. The rearrangement joins TRBV7-2 to TRBJ2-7; D is ambiguous. The sequencing input was naive CD4+ T cells from blood. The receptor's source is a man younger than 30 in good health. The chain's CDR3 is CASSLARNEQYF. The CDR3 DNA reads as TGTGCCAGCAGCTTAGCACGGAACGAGCAGTACTTC.